Listed here are 18 T cell receptor beta chains from one sample, sequenced in a study of T cell repertoires in aging, cancer and after chemotherapy. The template was genomic DNA from peripheral blood, not RNA. Multiplex touch-down PCR with TRB-A/B primers amplified rearranged V-D-J TRB sequences. Using its own MiXCR run on the multiplex PCR reads, TCRdb lists one record per CDR3 protein. Of around 12,000 distinct CDR3 sequences in the sample, approximately 27% were seen once. Material: blood. The receptors were gathered from a human donor with a blood cancer.

This clonotype rates as medium-sized. This chain uses TRBV6-6 with TRBJ2-5; TRBD1 matches at 7 bases. Germline assignment: CDR1 MNHNY and CDR2 SVGAGI (reference sequence). This CDR3 has 16 residues. V dropped 2 bases and J dropped 2; count of bases not matched to a gene: 8. The CDR3 reads CASSYGVRGKQETQYF. DNA of the CDR3: TGTGCCAGCAGTTACGGGGTCAGGGGGAAGCAAGAGACCCAGTACTTC.

This clonotype was counted between two and nine times. The chain recombines TRBV20-1 with TRBJ2-3; 15 bases match TRBD2. V gave up 2 bases and J gave up 4 bases; unmatched junction bases: 4. Looked up from germline, CDR1 is DFQATT and CDR2 is SNEGSKA (reference sequence). CDR3 length: 16 amino acids. Here the CDR3 DNA reads TGCAGTGCTAGAAGGACTAGCGGGAGGGCCTCAGATACGCAGTATTTT. This sequence encodes CSARRTSGRASDTQYF.

By share, this clonotype ranks as medium-sized. The chain employs TRBV19 and TRBJ2-6; D gene uncertain. Trimming removed 3 bases from V and 0 bases from J, with 9 bases in between. Germline CDR1 is LNHDA and CDR2 is SQIVND (reference sequence). This CDR3 has 16 residues. The CDR3 loop reads CASSMEPSSGANVLTF. Here the CDR3 DNA reads TGTGCCAGTAGTATGGAACCGAGCTCTGGGGCCAACGTCCTGACTTTC.

By share of the sample, this clonotype is medium-sized. The chain combines TRBV5-5 with TRBJ1-3; 7 positions match TRBD1. V was pared by 0 bases and J by 7 bases, with 1 base of the junction left unmatched. CDR1 and CDR2 (germline): SGHKS, YYEKEE (reference sequence). The CDR3 extends over 13 amino acids. CDR3 bases: TGTGCCAGCAGCTTGGAGGGGGCCAACACCATATATTTT. Translation gives CASSLEGANTIYF.

The chain combines TRBV6-1 with TRBJ1-4; D possibly corresponds to TRBD1 (5 bases). Germline V gives CDR1 MNHNS, CDR2 SASEGT. Trimming removed 3 bases from V and 8 bases from J, with 13 bases in between. The CDR3 length is 14 residues. The CDR3 region has the DNA TGTGCCAGCAGTGACCCGGGACTCGGAGAAAAACTGTTTTTT. This encodes CASSDPGLGEKLFF.

This clonotype was seen a few times. The J gene is TRBJ2-3, the V gene TRBV6-4; 7 bases line up with TRBD2. The junction had 7 bases not matched to a gene; V was cut back by 4 bases and J by 3 bases. This CDR3 has 15 residues. The V gene's germline CDR1 is MRHNA and CDR2 SNTAGT. The CDR3 is CASSAAGSGTDTQYF. Here the CDR3 DNA reads TGTGCCAGCAGTGCAGCGGGAAGTGGTACAGATACGCAGTATTTT.

As for this clonotype: This may arise from a read error, as a much more abundant clone is one base away. The V call is TRBV10-3, the J call TRBJ2-2; D is perhaps TRBD2 (6 bases). Germline V gene sequence: CDR1 ENHRY, CDR2 SYGVKD. The CDR3 sequence is 16 residues long. CDR3 loop: CAISEGRPSNTGGLFF. The CDR3 nucleotides are TGTGCCATCAGTGAGGGCAGACCCTCGAACACCGGGGGGCTGTTTTTT.

The genes are TRBV20-1 and TRBJ2-7; D call uncertain. In germline, CDR1 is DFQATT, CDR2 SNEGSKA (reference sequence). The CDR3 extends over 13 amino acids. V lost 2 bases and J lost 3, with 11 bases in between. CDR3 protein: CSARSRSGYEQYV. The CDR3 coding sequence is TGCAGTGCTAGAAGTCGAAGTGGCTACGAGCAGTACGTC.

This clonotype has only a few counts. CDR3 amino acids: CSAGTSGAYEQYV. CDR3 DNA: TGCAGTGCCGGGACTAGCGGGGCATACGAGCAGTACGTC. The J gene is TRBJ2-7, the V gene TRBV20-1; 13 nucleotides align to TRBD2. V lost 6 bases, J lost 4 bases, and 3 bases stayed unmatched. CDR3 length: 13 amino acids. Germline CDR1 DFQATT, CDR2 SNEGSKA (reference sequence).

Sample share makes this clonotype medium-sized. The chain couples TRBV19 to TRBJ2-1, with D perhaps matching TRBD1 or TRBD2 (6 bases each). The CDR3 has 14 amino acids. CDR1 and CDR2 (germline): LNHDA, SQIVND (reference sequence). The ends were cut back, 5 bases at V and 3 bases at J, with 11 bases in the middle. The CDR3 DNA is TGTGCCAGTAGTCCGGGGGCGGGCTACAATGAGCAGTTCTTC. It yields the protein CASSPGAGYNEQFF.

In its sample, this clonotype is medium-sized. This chain uses TRBV19 with TRBJ2-5; D could derive from TRBD1 or TRBD2 (5 bases each). Trimming stripped 3 bases from V and 5 bases from J, with 7 bases between. Germline assignment: CDR1 LNHDA and CDR2 SQIVND (reference sequence). The CDR3 consists of 12 residues. The CDR3 spells CASSMWGETQYF. As DNA, the CDR3 is TGTGCCAGTAGTATGTGGGGGGAGACCCAGTACTTC.

This clonotype has a count of ten or more. This chain connects TRBV6-2 or TRBV6-3 to TRBJ2-7; no reliable D call. Trimming removed 4 bases at V and 5 bases at J, with 21 bases between. The CDR3 runs 16 residues. Germline V gene lookup returns CDR1 MNHEY and CDR2 SVGEGT. The DNA for the CDR3 is TGTGCCAGCAGTTCACCGGCTGAAACAGCCGGCAACGAGCAGTACGTC. Protein sequence: CASSSPAETAGNEQYV.

This clonotype was seen more than once but under ten times. V gene TRBV24-1 combines with J gene TRBJ1-6; 10 bases fit TRBD1. Germline V gene lookup returns CDR1 KGHDR and CDR2 SFDVKD. There are 13 residues in the CDR3. The junction had 3 bases not matched to a gene; V was cut back by 9 bases and J by 8 bases. This CDR3 reads CATAGTGDSPLHF. The CDR3, as DNA: TGTGCCACCGCCGGGACAGGGGATTCACCCCTCCACTTT.

This clonotype has ten or more counts. This sequence joins TRBV27 and TRBJ2-7; 8 nucleotides line up with TRBD1. The CDR3 extends over 14 amino acids. V dropped 6 bases and J dropped 3; count of bases not matched to a gene: 7. Germline values: CDR1 MNHEY, CDR2 SMNVEV (reference sequence). CDR3 sequence: CASRNRDRFYEQYF. CDR3 in DNA: TGTGCCAGCAGGAACCGGGACAGGTTCTACGAGCAGTACTTC.

The chain links TRBV30 to TRBJ1-2; D gene uncertain. The CDR3 sequence is 13 residues long. Germline CDR1 GTSNPN, CDR2 SVGIG (reference sequence). Trimming removed 0 bases from V and 4 bases from J, with 9 bases in between. The CDR3 DNA is TGTGCCTGGAGTGTGGGCGCCACCTATGGCTACACCTTC. Encoded protein: CAWSVGATYGYTF.

This clonotype counts as medium-sized. The CDR3 sequence is CASSPRSGESGTEAFF. CDR3 sequence (DNA): TGTGCCAGCTCACCAAGGTCGGGGGAAAGCGGGACTGAAGCTTTCTTT. The V call is TRBV18, the J call TRBJ1-1; D is possibly TRBD1 (5 bases). The CDR3 covers 16 residues. Between the trimmed V and J ends, which lost 2 bases and 5 bases, there was a span of 18 bases. Germline V lookup: CDR1 KGHSH, CDR2 LQKENI.

On this clonotype itself: This may stem from a read error, because a much larger clone lies one nucleotide away. CDR3: CAISESSRGHGGNEQYF. The CDR3 coding sequence is TGTGCCATCAGTGAGTCGAGCAGGGGTCACGGGGGCAATGAGCAGTACTTC. V usage is TRBV6-5 and J usage is TRBJ2-5; D may be TRBD1 or TRBD2 (6 bases each). The CDR3 contains 17 residues. CDR1 MNHEY and CDR2 SVGAGI come from the germline V gene.

By its share, this clonotype is medium-sized. The chain carries TRBV10-3 and TRBJ2-3; TRBD1 might be the D (6 bases). Trimming took off 6 bases at V and 7 bases at J, with 8 bases between the two ends. Germline V CDR1 and CDR2: ENHRY, SYGVKD. This CDR3 region has 11 residues. The DNA for the CDR3 is TGTGCCATCAGACAGGGTCATACGCAGTATTTT. It encodes CAIRQGHTQYF.